A single sample is the source of the 5 T cell receptor beta chains below, sequenced in a study of blood T cell repertoires in COVID-19. Produced via immunoSEQ multiplex PCR; TCRdb's table is partial and in-frame only. The sample has roughly 73,000 clones; more than 85% are singletons. Specimen: peripheral blood. The source is a man in his 70s with active COVID-19.

Here the CDR3 reads CASSLDAGQGDIQYF. CDR3 sequence (DNA): TGTGCCAGCAGCTTAGATGCCGGACAGGGAGATATTCAGTACTTC. This chain uses TRBV11-2 with TRBJ2-4; 8 bases align to TRBD1. V trimming: 0 bases; J trimming: 10 bases; junction bases outside the gene matches: 8. The CDR3 runs to 15 residues. Germline-derived CDR1 and CDR2 are SGHAT and FQNNGV.

V usage is TRBV19 and J usage is TRBJ2-1, with D possibly matching TRBD1 (5 bases). The CDR3 contains 16 residues. Trimming removed 6 bases from V and 4 bases from J, with 19 bases in between. Germline V gene lookup returns CDR1 LNHDA and CDR2 SQIVND (reference sequence). The DNA of the CDR3 is TGTGCCAGTAGACTGTCCGCCGACAGCCTTTACAATGAGCAGTTCTTC. Protein product: CASRLSADSLYNEQFF.

The chain carries TRBV7-2 and TRBJ2-3; 10 bases match TRBD2. The CDR3 runs to 16 residues. Unmatched junction bases numbered 7, after V lost 5 bases and J lost 2 bases. Germline CDR1 is SGHTA and CDR2 is FQGNSA. The CDR3 loop reads CASSPRLAGHTDTQYF. DNA for the CDR3: TGTGCCAGCAGCCCCCGACTAGCGGGCCACACAGATACGCAGTATTTT.

The chain has TRBV29-1 and TRBJ2-7; 8 positions match TRBD2. The V segment lost 6 bases and the J segment 5 bases; nucleotides outside the gene matches: 3. The CDR3 extends over 11 amino acids. Germline-derived CDR1 and CDR2 are SQVTM and ANQGSEA. Written as DNA, the CDR3 is TGCAGCGTCGGGGGGGGTCACGAGCAGTACTTC. Translation: CSVGGGHEQYF.

The CDR3 region has the DNA TGTGCCAGCAGCCCCCGGGGGAGAAAGGGCACTGAAGCTTTCTTT. Residues: CASSPRGRKGTEAFF. V usage is TRBV11-3 and J usage is TRBJ1-1, with D tentatively TRBD1 (5 bases). The CDR3 loop spans 15 amino acids. Germline V lookup: CDR1 SGHNT, CDR2 YENEEA. V gave up 5 bases and J gave up 4 bases, with 17 bases separating them.